The 31 T cell receptor beta chains given below trace back to one sample, sequenced in a study of OX40 agonist ivuxolimab in advanced cancers. Libraries were built with the immunoSEQ multiplex PCR assay. This is the immuneACCESS table as TCRdb keeps it, with only in-frame sequences that have V and J called. A part of the clones is gone; compared with another copy, unresolved V genes explain less than half, and the rest is unexplained. The sample table lists under 80,000 clones, around 88% of them with a count of one. Roughly 2.4% of the sample is taken by the ten largest. Sequenced here: CD4+ or CD8+ T cells sorted from blood, sampled in a trial of the OX40 agonist ivuxolimab. These receptors were collected from an adult with an advanced solid tumor such as melanoma, head and neck, liver or kidney cancer.

V gene TRBV7-2 combines with J gene TRBJ2-3; D is perhaps TRBD1 (6 bases). Looked up from germline, CDR1 is SGHTA and CDR2 is FQGNSA. V dropped 4 bases and J dropped 5 bases, with 13 bases sitting between them. This CDR3 has 14 residues. CDR3 amino acids: CASSSRTAGDTQYF. The CDR3 region has the DNA TGTGCCAGCAGCTCGAGGACAGCAGGAGATACGCAGTATTTT. Full variable domain (remainder filled in from reference TRBV7-2 and TRBJ2-3): GAGVSQSPSNKVTEKGKDVELRCDPISGHTALYWYRQSLGQGLEFLIYFQGNSAPDKSGLPSDRFSAERTGGSVSTLTIQRTQQEDSAVYLCASSSRTAGDTQYFGPGTRLTVL.

The V call is TRBV30, the J call TRBJ2-7; 8 bases are shared with TRBD2. In germline, CDR1 is GTSNPN, CDR2 SVGIG (reference sequence). V dropped 8 bases and J dropped 0; count of bases not matched to a gene: 6. CDR3 length equals 13 residues. CDR3 coding DNA: TGTGCCCGCTCCGGGACTAGCTCCTACGAGCAGTACTTC. Its translation: CARSGTSSYEQYF.

About this clone itself: Additional DNA sequences in this sample encode the identical CDR3. The chain uses TRBV5-1 and TRBJ2-7, with TRBD2 matching over 12 bases. Germline V lookup: CDR1 SGHRS, CDR2 YFSETQ. V gave up 4 bases and J gave up 3 bases; unmatched junction bases: 5. The CDR3 covers 15 residues. CDR3 amino acids: CASSGASGGDYEQYF. Here the CDR3 DNA reads TGCGCCAGCAGCGGGGCTAGCGGGGGGGACTACGAGCAGTACTTC.

This chain joins TRBV6-5 and TRBJ2-7; D uncertain. CDR1 is MNHEY and CDR2 is SVGAGI in the germline V gene. The CDR3 is made up of 11 amino acids. Deletions cut 8 bases from V and 6 bases from J, with 11 bases between. This CDR3 is CASGTFAEQYF. The CDR3 DNA follows: TGTGCCAGCGGAACGTTTGCCGAGCAGTACTTC.

This chain connects TRBV5-4 to TRBJ2-5, with 7 bases matching TRBD1. The CDR3 is 14 residues long. V shed 4 bases, J shed 3 bases, and the junction held 6 bases outside the gene matches. CDR1 is SGHNT, CDR2 YYREEE, per germline (reference sequence). CDR3 loop: CASSAATGEETQYF. CDR3 DNA sequence: TGTGCCAGCAGCGCCGCTACAGGGGAAGAGACCCAGTACTTC.

The count of this clone is one. This chain connects TRBV4-1 to TRBJ2-5; D possibly corresponds to TRBD2 (5 bases). The CDR3 consists of 18 residues. Germline V CDR1 and CDR2: MGHRA, YSYEKL. V shed 1 base and J shed 1 base, with 19 bases lying between them. CDR3: CASSQGIGGSGLQETQYF. The CDR3, as DNA: TGCGCCAGCAGCCAAGGGATAGGCGGGTCGGGCCTCCAAGAGACCCAGTACTTC.

This chain connects TRBV12-5 to TRBJ2-3; TRBD1 agrees at 8 bases. The CDR3 consists of 15 residues. J was trimmed by 0 bases and V by 4 bases; bases with no gene match: 3. The V gene's germline CDR1 is LGHNT and CDR2 FRNRAP. The CDR3, as DNA: TGTGCTAGTGGTTCCGGACAGGGAAGCACAGATACGCAGTATTTT. It is translated as CASGSGQGSTDTQYF.

This clone was counted a single time. The chain couples TRBV18 to TRBJ2-2; 8 bases line up with TRBD1. V lost 1 base to trimming and J lost 5 bases; unmatched junction nucleotides: 6. The CDR3 spans 16 residues. CDR1 is KGHSH and CDR2 is LQKENI in the germline V gene. CDR3 loop: CASSPQTGELTGELFF. The CDR3 DNA reads as TGTGCCAGCTCACCACAGACAGGGGAGTTAACCGGGGAGCTGTTTTTT.

In this sample, this clone turned up a few times. The gene calls are TRBV6-6 and TRBJ2-7, with 11 bases that match TRBD1. CDR1 is MNHNY and CDR2 is SVGAGI in the germline V gene (reference sequence). The CDR3 covers 14 residues. After removal of 4 bases from V and 5 bases from J, the junction contained 4 bases not matched to a gene. CDR3 region: CASSFSDRGHEQYF. CDR3 nucleotides: TGTGCCAGCAGTTTCTCGGACAGGGGGCACGAGCAGTACTTC.

Written as DNA, the CDR3 is TGTGCCAGCAGTACGGGACTAGACACCGGGGAGCTGTTTTTT. Amino acids: CASSTGLDTGELFF. The V call is TRBV6-5, the J call TRBJ2-2, with TRBD2 matching 8 bases. The length of the CDR3 is 14 residues. V lost 5 bases to trimming and J lost 3 bases; unmatched junction nucleotides: 2. Germline-derived CDR1 and CDR2 are MNHEY and SVGAGI.

This clone showed up just a few times. V gene TRBV30 combines with J gene TRBJ1-6; D remains unclear. V was shortened by 7 bases and J by 0 bases, with 10 bases between the two germline ends. The CDR3 is made up of 14 amino acids. Germline values: CDR1 GTSNPN, CDR2 SVGIG (reference sequence). CDR3 in DNA: TGTGCCTACACGGGGAGCTCCTATAATTCACCCCTCCACTTT. Translation gives CAYTGSSYNSPLHF.

J is TRBJ1-1 and V is TRBV5-1; 7 bases match TRBD1. The CDR3 contains 13 residues. The V gene's germline CDR1 is SGHRS and CDR2 YFSETQ. J lost 0 bases, V lost 5 bases, and 1 base had no gene match. DNA of the CDR3: TGCGCCAGCAGTGACAGGGTGAACACTGAAGCTTTCTTT. The encoded protein is CASSDRVNTEAFF.

The V call is TRBV7-9, the J call TRBJ1-2; the D is unclear. V lost 5 bases to trimming and J lost 0 bases, with 7 bases between them. The CDR3 is 13 amino acids. Germline assignment: CDR1 SEHNR and CDR2 FQNEAQ (reference sequence). The chain's CDR3 is CASSPRPNYGYTF. For the CDR3, the DNA is TGTGCCAGCAGCCCAAGGCCTAACTATGGCTACACCTTC.

The gene calls are TRBV9 and TRBJ2-5; D not certain. V lost 3 bases to trimming and J lost 5 bases, with 20 bases between them. The CDR3 is made up of 16 amino acids. From germline, CDR1 is SGDLS and CDR2 YYNGEE. The CDR3 loop is CASSERGGAIRETQYF. In nucleotides, the CDR3 is TGTGCCAGCAGCGAGAGAGGCGGAGCTATTAGGGAGACCCAGTACTTC.

V usage is TRBV7-6 and J usage is TRBJ1-1; 7 bases align to TRBD1. V was clipped by 0 bases and J by 6 bases; unmatched bases: 4. The germline gives CDR1 SGHVS, CDR2 FNYEAQ. The CDR3 runs to 14 residues. The CDR3: CASSLATGISEAFF. For the CDR3, the DNA is TGTGCCAGCAGCTTAGCGACAGGGATTTCTGAAGCTTTCTTT.

Details on this clone: The junction does not match germline at one end; this may be a read error. The genes are TRBV6-1 and TRBJ2-5; D is undetermined. The CDR3 length is 12 residues. Germline values: CDR1 MNHNS, CDR2 SASEGT. This chain's CDR3 is CAISEVQETQYF. DNA of the CDR3: TGTGCCATCAGTGAGGTCCAAGAGACCCAGTACTTC.

The rearrangement uses TRBV6-1 and TRBJ2-3; TRBD2 matches 12 bases. There are 15 residues in the CDR3. CDR1 is MNHNS, CDR2 SASEGT, per germline. J was trimmed by 6 bases and V by 6 bases; bases with no gene match: 7. This CDR3 reads CASSLTSGGPDTQYF. DNA for the CDR3: TGTGCCAGCAGCTTAACTAGCGGGGGGCCCGATACGCAGTATTTT.

V usage is TRBV9 and J usage is TRBJ2-3, with 10 nucleotides matching TRBD2. Per the germline V gene, CDR1 is SGDLS and CDR2 is YYNGEE. The trim removed 4 bases at V and 5 bases at J, leaving 16 bases unmatched. The CDR3 spans 18 residues. Here the CDR3 reads CASSPGIAGGSRIDTQYF. The CDR3 nucleotides read TGTGCCAGCAGCCCAGGAATAGCGGGAGGATCGAGAATAGATACGCAGTATTTT.

This chain connects TRBV19 to TRBJ2-7; TRBD1 or TRBD2 may be the D gene (5 bases each). The CDR3 spans 14 residues. Germline V CDR1 and CDR2: LNHDA, SQIVND (reference sequence). The V and J ends lost 1 base and 2 bases respectively, with 9 bases between them. CDR3 DNA: TGTGCCAGTAGTATAGCTTGGGGGACCTACGAGCAGTACTTC. It is translated as CASSIAWGTYEQYF.

V and J are TRBV5-1 and TRBJ2-2; D might be TRBD2 (5 bases). In germline, CDR1 is SGHRS, CDR2 YFSETQ. The CDR3 length is 14 residues. V shed 5 bases and J shed 2 bases, with 10 bases lying between them. In nucleotides, the CDR3 is TGCGCCAGCAGAAGACTACAAAACACCGGGGAGCTGTTTTTT. As protein: CASRRLQNTGELFF.

The chain joins TRBV2 to TRBJ2-1; TRBD1 or TRBD2 may be the D gene (7 bases each). This CDR3 region has 15 residues. Trimming took 7 bases from V and 4 from J, leaving 17 bases between them. CDR1 is SNHLY and CDR2 is FYNNEI in the germline V gene. The CDR3 reads CASKETRGGYNEQFF. The CDR3 nucleotides read TGTGCCAGCAAGGAGACCAGGGGGGGGTACAATGAGCAGTTCTTC.

The chain employs TRBV10-3 and TRBJ2-1, with a possible D match to TRBD1 (7 bases). The V end was cut by 6 bases, the J end by 7 bases, with 19 bases between. The CDR3 covers 15 residues. Germline V gene sequence: CDR1 ENHRY, CDR2 SYGVKD. The CDR3 DNA is TGTGCCATCAGCGACAGGGAGGCTAGTGGGAATGAGCAGTTCTTC. Translated: CAISDREASGNEQFF.

The chain recombines TRBV9 with TRBJ1-6; tentative D call: TRBD1 (5 bases). Trimming stripped 4 bases from V and 8 bases from J, with 10 bases between. The length of the CDR3 is 13 residues. CDR1 is SGDLS, CDR2 YYNGEE, per germline. The CDR3 protein is CASSSLGDSPLHF. The CDR3, as DNA: TGTGCCAGCAGCTCACTGGGGGATTCACCCCTCCACTTT.

This clone appeared a single time. The chain recombines TRBV6-1 with TRBJ2-3; D perhaps matches TRBD2 (7 bases). This CDR3 has 13 residues. V lost 6 bases and J lost 3, with 10 bases in between. The V gene's germline CDR1 is MNHNS and CDR2 SASEGT. CDR3 DNA: TGTGCCAGCAGAGGGGGGGGGACAGATACGCAGTATTTT. This translates into CASRGGGTDTQYF.

J is TRBJ2-1 and V is TRBV27; 9 positions agree with TRBD2. The V gene's germline CDR1 is MNHEY and CDR2 SMNVEV (reference sequence). This CDR3 is built from 16 residues. V lost 5 bases, J lost 4 bases, and 9 bases stayed unmatched. CDR3 amino acids: CASSLLPSGNYNEQFF. CDR3 sequence (DNA): TGTGCCAGCAGTCTCCTCCCTAGCGGGAATTACAATGAGCAGTTCTTC.

This clone has only one observation. The chain couples TRBV6-1 to TRBJ2-7; possible D gene TRBD1, 6 bases. Germline-derived CDR1 and CDR2 are MNHNS and SASEGT. The CDR3 consists of 15 residues. Trimming took 1 base from V and 7 from J, leaving 17 bases between them. CDR3 amino acids: CASSEVTGYWGEQYF. The CDR3 DNA reads as TGTGCCAGCAGTGAAGTCACAGGGTACTGGGGTGAGCAGTACTTC.

The CDR3 sequence: CASSRPLQYF. The CDR3 DNA reads as TGTGCCAGCTCTCGACCTTTGCAGTATTTT. The J gene is TRBJ2-3, the V gene TRBV18; unclear D gene. The CDR3 loop spans 10 amino acids. The germline CDR1 and CDR2 sequences are KGHSH and LQKENI. The V and J ends lost 6 bases and 11 bases respectively, with 9 bases between them.

This chain uses TRBV18 with TRBJ1-1; 7 positions match TRBD1. J gave up 7 bases and V 0 bases, and 5 bases lay outside the gene matches. Germline V gene data show CDR1 as KGHSH and CDR2 as LQKENI. CDR3 size: 14 residues. The CDR3 region has the DNA TGTGCCAGCTCACCACCGGTCAGGGGGAATGAAGCTTTCTTT. Amino acids: CASSPPVRGNEAFF.

V usage is TRBV11-2 and J usage is TRBJ2-1; D is uncertain. CDR3 length: 16 amino acids. Germline V gene data show CDR1 as SGHAT and CDR2 as FQNNGV. The ends were cut back, 5 bases at V and 4 bases at J, with 18 bases in the middle. The CDR3 DNA is TGTGCCAGCAGCCCTAAGTCCCTGGGGTATTACAATGAGCAGTTCTTC. The encoded protein is CASSPKSLGYYNEQFF.

J is TRBJ2-7 and V is TRBV6-1, with 11 bases matching TRBD1. Germline-derived CDR1 and CDR2 are MNHNS and SASEGT. After removal of 4 bases from V and 1 base from J, the junction contained 3 bases not matched to a gene. There are 15 residues in the CDR3. This CDR3 reads CASSAGTGGSYEQYF. In DNA form, the CDR3 reads TGTGCCAGCAGTGCCGGGACAGGGGGATCCTACGAGCAGTACTTC.

This clone has just a few counts. The gene calls are TRBV29-1 and TRBJ2-3, with 11 bases matching TRBD2. In germline, CDR1 is SQVTM, CDR2 ANQGSEA. With 4 bases clipped from V and 0 bases from J, the junction kept 6 bases outside the gene matches. CDR3 size: 16 residues. CDR3 sequence: CSVASGGTASTDTQYF. As DNA, the CDR3 is TGCAGCGTTGCTAGCGGGGGGACTGCTAGCACAGATACGCAGTATTTT.